The clone carrying this T cell receptor beta chain occurred a few times. What it recognizes is unknown. TCRdb used MiXCR to reprocess the 5' RACE reads, holding one entry per CDR3 protein. This table holds around 220,000 distinct CDR3 sequences, around 20% found once. The data were obtained in a study of CD8 T cells in ankylosing spondylitis. Overall study results and limits: What appeared characteristic of ankylosing spondylitis blood was a TCR beta motif of several highly homologous variants. Earlier literature documents some of the motif variants in reactive arthritis synovial fluid and blood. Clones linked to disease, bearing a CD8+ phenotype, were relatively rare in peripheral blood.

The CDR3 length is 16 residues. CDR1 and CDR2 from the germline V gene are SGHRS and YFSETQ. V lost 0 bases and J lost 0; bases outside the gene matches: 5. V is TRBV5-1 and J is TRBJ1-1, with 7 bases lining up with TRBD1. The sequenced material came from blood, either unsorted or a sorted T cell fraction (not recorded which). This sequence was found in a male donor with ankylosing spondylitis. The CDR3 spells CASSLGRQGVNTEAFF. For the CDR3, the DNA is TGCGCCAGCAGCTTGGGCAGACAGGGCGTGAACACTGAAGCTTTCTTT. The variable domain in full, with the rest retrieved from reference TRBV5-1 and TRBJ1-1, is KAGVTQTPRYLIKTRGQQVTLSCSPISGHRSVSWYQQTPGQGLQFLFEYFSETQRNKGNFPGRFSGRQFSNSRSEMNVSTLELGDSALYLCASSLGRQGVNTEAFFGQGTRLTVV.